Below are 29 T cell receptor beta chains sequenced from a single sample in a study of T cells in Graves' hyperthyroidism and ophthalmopathy. RNA transcripts provided the source from which TCR beta CDR3 regions were amplified. RT-PCR in the first round (using the HTBI primer set) targeted the TCR CDR3. TCRdb reprocessed the multiplex PCR reads with MiXCR, giving one entry per CDR3 protein. Here the sample spans nearly 600,000 distinct CDR3 sequences, over 12% being singletons. Sequences were obtained from blood. Receptor source: a woman aged 18 to 35 with Graves' ophthalmopathy.

This clonotype was seen at least ten times. The chain carries TRBV30 and TRBJ1-1; D unclear. Deletions cut 3 bases from V and 1 base from J, with 9 bases between. The length of the CDR3 is 13 residues. CDR1 and CDR2 (germline): GTSNPN, SVGIG (reference sequence). The DNA for the CDR3 is TGTGCCTGGAGGCGCAGCCCGAACACTGAAGCTTTCTTT. Its translation: CAWRRSPNTEAFF. The full variable domain, in which reference TRBV30 and TRBJ1-1 provide the parts outside the CDR3, is SQTIHQWPATLVQPVGSPLSLECTVEGTSNPNLYWYRQAAGRGLQLLFYSVGIGQISSEVPQNLSASRPQDRQFILSSKKLLLSDSGFYLCAWRRSPNTEAFFGQGTRLTVV.

J is TRBJ2-7 and V is TRBV29-1; 11 nucleotides match TRBD2. From germline, CDR1 is SQVTM and CDR2 ANQGSEA. Losses at the gene ends were 4 bases for V and 0 bases for J; bases not matched to a gene: 8. The CDR3 sequence is 16 residues long. The CDR3 bases are TGCAGCGTTGGGGTTCGACTAGCGGGGACCTCCTACGAGCAGTACTTC. Protein product: CSVGVRLAGTSYEQYF.

Many counts were recorded for this clonotype. CDR3 in DNA: TGCGCCAGCAGCGTAACACCTTTCTCTGGAAACACCATATATTTT. Protein: CASSVTPFSGNTIYF. The rearrangement joins TRBV5-1 to TRBJ1-3; D remains ambiguous. The CDR3 consists of 15 residues. Germline CDR1 and CDR2: SGHRS and YFSETQ. The V gene lost 4 bases and the J gene lost 0 bases, with 11 bases spanning the gap.

Many counts were recorded for this clonotype. This rearrangement joins TRBV20-1 to TRBJ2-5; D tentatively reads TRBD1 or TRBD2 (7 bases each). This CDR3 region has 14 residues. Trimming removed 6 bases from V and 4 bases from J, with 18 bases in between. Germline CDR1 DFQATT, CDR2 SNEGSKA (reference sequence). Written as DNA, the CDR3 is TGCAGTGCAGGGGGAGGGGGCAGGAGAGAGACCCAGTACTTC. Translation gives CSAGGGGRRETQYF.

This clonotype came up a few times. V and J are TRBV6-1 and TRBJ1-5; no definite D call. Trimming took off 6 bases at V and 1 base at J, with 7 bases between the two ends. The germline V gene has CDR1 MNHNS and CDR2 SASEGT. The CDR3 spans 13 residues. The CDR3: CASSLKSNQPQHF. CDR3 nucleotides: TGTGCCAGCAGCCTAAAGAGCAATCAGCCCCAGCATTTT.

This clonotype was recorded at least ten times. This sequence joins TRBV28 and TRBJ2-7; perhaps TRBD1 as D (5 bases). Germline V gives CDR1 MDHEN, CDR2 SYDVKM. This CDR3 has 13 amino acids. V lost 1 base and J 6 bases, leaving 10 bases between the germline ends. The CDR3 loop reads CASSLSGRVEQYF. CDR3 coding DNA: TGTGCCAGCAGTTTATCAGGCAGGGTCGAGCAGTACTTC.

The rearrangement joins TRBV5-1 to TRBJ2-1; no clear D gene. Germline V gene sequence: CDR1 SGHRS, CDR2 YFSETQ. The V gene lost 4 bases and the J gene lost 7 bases, with 18 bases spanning the gap. This CDR3 spans 15 amino acids. CDR3 in amino acids: CASSLTGSGSNEQFF. The CDR3 nucleotides read TGCGCCAGCAGCCTGACTGGTTCGGGTTCGAATGAGCAGTTCTTC.

This clonotype came up many times. V and J are TRBV28 and TRBJ2-5, with D possibly matching TRBD1 (6 bases). The CDR3 runs to 16 residues. CDR1 and CDR2 (germline): MDHEN, SYDVKM. Trimming pared 3 bases from V and 1 base from J, leaving 15 bases between. The CDR3 sequence is CASSFRRTARQETQYF. For the CDR3, the DNA is TGTGCCAGCAGTTTTCGGCGGACAGCCCGCCAAGAGACCCAGTACTTC.

This clonotype was recorded at least ten times. V gene TRBV9 combines with J gene TRBJ1-1; D may be TRBD1 (6 bases). This CDR3 is 15 amino acids long. V gave up 0 bases and J gave up 4 bases, with 13 bases separating them. Germline CDR1 is SGDLS and CDR2 is YYNGEE. The CDR3 DNA follows: TGTGCCAGCAGCGTAGTAGGGGGGGGTGGCACTGAAGCTTTCTTT. Amino acid sequence: CASSVVGGGGTEAFF. Together with reference TRBV9 and TRBJ1-1, the CDR3 gives the full variable domain: DSGVTQTPKHLITATGQRVTLRCSPRSGDLSVYWYQQSLDQGLQFLIQYYNGEERAKGNILERFSAQQFPDLHSELNLSSLELGDSALYFCASSVVGGGGTEAFFGQGTRLTVV.

This rearrangement joins TRBV9 to TRBJ1-2; D is unclear. The germline CDR1 and CDR2 sequences are SGDLS and YYNGEE. CDR3 length: 14 amino acids. V gave up 0 bases and J gave up 4 bases, with 10 bases separating them. The CDR3 reads CASSVGGSLYGYTF. The DNA for the CDR3 is TGTGCCAGCAGCGTAGGAGGTTCCCTCTATGGCTACACCTTC.

This clonotype has a handful of counts. This chain links TRBV28 with TRBJ2-6, with a possible D match to TRBD1 (5 bases). The V gene's germline CDR1 is MDHEN and CDR2 SYDVKM. This CDR3 is 15 amino acids long. V was clipped by 5 bases and J by 3 bases, with 11 bases between them. This CDR3 is CASSPQVIGANVLTF. The CDR3 DNA reads as TGTGCCAGCAGTCCACAGGTGATTGGGGCCAACGTCCTGACTTTC.

In this sample, this clonotype turned up many times. The chain carries TRBV7-8 and TRBJ2-7, with a tentative D call TRBD2 (6 bases). The CDR3 consists of 16 residues. V lost 3 bases to trimming and J lost 1 base, with 16 bases between them. Germline V gives CDR1 SGHVS, CDR2 FQNEAQ. This chain's CDR3 is CASSFYGSGDSYEQYF. The DNA of the CDR3 is TGTGCCAGCAGCTTTTACGGTAGCGGAGATTCCTACGAGCAGTACTTC.

There are many counts of this clonotype. The chain combines TRBV6-1 with TRBJ2-7; 8 bases fit TRBD2. V lost 6 bases and J lost 3; bases outside the gene matches: 10. Per the germline V gene, CDR1 is MNHNS and CDR2 is SASEGT. This CDR3 is built from 15 residues. The CDR3 nucleotides are TGTGCCAGCAGCCGGATCCCGGGACTAGTCTACGAGCAGTACTTC. This gives the protein CASSRIPGLVYEQYF.

This clonotype was seen a few times. The chain carries TRBV10-3 and TRBJ1-6; D is unresolved. V lost 2 bases and J 7 bases, leaving 6 bases between the germline ends. The CDR3 is 13 residues long. Germline CDR1 is ENHRY and CDR2 is SYGVKD. Here the CDR3 reads CAISEGLNSPLHF. The CDR3 nucleotides read TGTGCCATCAGTGAGGGGTTGAATTCACCCCTCCACTTT.

This clonotype was observed many times. The chain combines TRBV5-6 with TRBJ2-1, with 9 nucleotides matching TRBD2. Losses at the gene ends were 0 bases for V and 3 bases for J; bases not matched to a gene: 4. This CDR3 comprises 16 residues. Germline V gene sequence: CDR1 SGHDT, CDR2 YYEEEE. CDR3 sequence reads: CASSLATSGFYNEQFF. The DNA of the CDR3 is TGTGCCAGCAGCTTGGCGACTAGCGGATTCTACAATGAGCAGTTCTTC.

The V and J genes are TRBV4-2 and TRBJ2-7; TRBD2 agrees at 10 bases. Per germline, CDR1 LGHNA and CDR2 YNFKEQ. This CDR3 is 15 amino acids long. Germline trimming cut 3 bases from V and 5 bases from J; bases unmatched to any gene: 7. The CDR3 sequence is CASSHAGTSVNEQYF. In DNA, the CDR3 is TGTGCCAGCAGCCATGCCGGGACTAGCGTAAACGAGCAGTACTTC.

This clonotype occurred many times. The chain links TRBV20-1 to TRBJ2-1, with D uncertain. Germline V CDR1 and CDR2: DFQATT, SNEGSKA (reference sequence). V shed 5 bases and J shed 2 bases, with 16 bases lying between them. This CDR3 has 15 amino acids. Here the CDR3 DNA reads TGCAGTGCTTACGGGTCCTCAATAGCCTACAATGAGCAGTTCTTC. Its translation is CSAYGSSIAYNEQFF.

This clonotype was recorded a few times. This chain joins TRBV5-1 and TRBJ2-3; D ambiguous. The germline V and J ends were trimmed by 5 bases and 1 base, with 11 bases remaining between them. The CDR3 runs 14 residues. Germline CDR1 reads SGHRS; CDR2 reads YFSETQ. CDR3 coding DNA: TGCGCCAGCAGTGGCAACCCGGGCACAGATACGCAGTATTTT. Residues: CASSGNPGTDTQYF.

This clonotype was seen a handful of times. The genes are TRBV9 and TRBJ2-1, with D possibly being TRBD2 (6 bases). CDR3 length: 16 amino acids. The germline V gene encodes CDR1 SGDLS and CDR2 YYNGEE. Trimming removed 7 bases at V and 5 bases at J, with 22 bases between. CDR3 residues: CASQRRIGGKDNEQFF. CDR3 nucleotides: TGTGCCAGCCAACGGCGAATTGGCGGGAAAGACAATGAGCAGTTCTTC.

This clonotype was seen a handful of times. V usage is TRBV11-2 and J usage is TRBJ2-7, with D uncertain. The germline V gene encodes CDR1 SGHAT and CDR2 FQNNGV. This CDR3 is 15 amino acids long. V was shortened by 4 bases and J by 4 bases, with 17 bases between the two germline ends. In DNA, the CDR3 is TGTGCCAGCAGCTCCCTGGCGCCTGGGTTATACGAGCAGTACTTC. This gives the protein CASSSLAPGLYEQYF.

Ten or more counts support this clonotype. This chain joins TRBV7-2 and TRBJ2-7; 9 positions agree with TRBD1. V dropped 4 bases and J dropped 6; count of bases not matched to a gene: 7. The germline V gene has CDR1 SGHTA and CDR2 FQGNSA. This CDR3 comprises 14 residues. DNA for the CDR3: TGTGCCAGCAGCTCACAGGGGGCTGGGGGCGAGCAGTACTTC. Translating it yields CASSSQGAGGEQYF.

The chain recombines TRBV19 with TRBJ2-2; 8 bases are shared with TRBD2. This CDR3 comprises 16 residues. Germline V lookup: CDR1 LNHDA, CDR2 SQIVND (reference sequence). Losses at the gene ends were 6 bases for V and 3 bases for J; bases not matched to a gene: 9. CDR3 coding DNA: TGTGCCAGTAGGATCTCCGGGACTAGGGACACCGGGGAGCTGTTTTTT. It is translated as CASRISGTRDTGELFF.

The chain is built from TRBV7-9 and TRBJ2-5; no clear D gene. Trimming pared 3 bases from V and 4 bases from J, leaving 12 bases between. The CDR3 has 14 amino acids. Germline V gives CDR1 SEHNR, CDR2 FQNEAQ (reference sequence). The CDR3 coding sequence is TGTGCCAGCAGCTTGAGTTCGGTGGGAGAGACCCAGTACTTC. It codes for CASSLSSVGETQYF.

The chain joins TRBV10-3 to TRBJ1-1; possible D gene TRBD1, 5 bases. The V gene's germline CDR1 is ENHRY and CDR2 SYGVKD. The V gene lost 8 bases and the J gene lost 1 base, with 14 bases spanning the gap. The CDR3 runs 14 residues. CDR3 loop: CAIGADSKNTEAFF. CDR3 in DNA: TGTGCCATCGGGGCCGACAGTAAGAACACTGAAGCTTTCTTT.

This clonotype came up many times. This chain joins TRBV2 and TRBJ2-5; D call uncertain. The CDR3 has 13 amino acids. Trimming pared 2 bases from V and 3 bases from J, leaving 7 bases between. The germline V gene has CDR1 SNHLY and CDR2 FYNNEI. The CDR3 sequence: CASSEWTKETQYF. The CDR3 region has the DNA TGTGCCAGCAGTGAATGGACCAAAGAGACCCAGTACTTC.

This chain links TRBV29-1 with TRBJ2-7, with D possibly called TRBD1 or TRBD2 (5 bases each). Germline CDR1 and CDR2: SQVTM and ANQGSEA. Trimming took off 4 bases at V and 7 bases at J, with 11 bases between the two ends. There are 11 residues in the CDR3. CDR3 DNA: TGCAGCGTTGCCGGGGCCCGAGAGCAGTACTTC. The encoded protein is CSVAGAREQYF.

This clonotype has a count of ten or more. V is TRBV30 and J is TRBJ2-1; a possible D gene is TRBD1 (5 bases). Per germline, CDR1 GTSNPN and CDR2 SVGIG (reference sequence). V was shortened by 7 bases and J by 4 bases, with 11 bases between the two germline ends. The CDR3 runs to 12 residues. The CDR3 DNA follows: TGTGCCTTACGCCCAGGGTACAATGAGCAGTTCTTC. Its protein product is CALRPGYNEQFF.

This clonotype was seen ten or more times. CDR3 residues: CASSFLYHGLGNQPQHF. CDR3 coding DNA: TGTGCCAGCAGCTTTCTCTACCACGGGTTGGGCAATCAGCCCCAGCATTTT. V gene TRBV7-8 combines with J gene TRBJ1-5, with D unresolved. Looked up from germline, CDR1 is SGHVS and CDR2 is FQNEAQ. V was cut by 3 bases and J by 2 bases, with 17 bases left in between. The CDR3 has 17 amino acids. The entire variable domain, with the rest obtained from reference TRBV7-8 and TRBJ1-5, is as follows: GAGVSQSPRYKVAKRGQDVALRCDPISGHVSLFWYQQALGQGPEFLTYFQNEAQLDKSGLPSDRFFAERPEGSVSTLKIQRTQQEDSAVYLCASSFLYHGLGNQPQHFGDGTRLSIL.

This clonotype was counted between two and nine times. This chain links TRBV7-3 with TRBJ2-1; TRBD2 aligns across 7 bases. The ends lost 4 bases at V and 5 bases at J; junction bases unmatched: 8. The CDR3 runs 15 residues. In germline, CDR1 is SGHTA, CDR2 FQGTGA. The CDR3 loop is CASSSQRDAHNEQFF. CDR3 DNA: TGTGCCAGCAGCTCCCAGCGGGACGCCCACAATGAGCAGTTCTTC.